This section outlines one T cell receptor (beta chain) sequence together with its context. The data derive from a study of blood T cell repertoires in COVID-19. At the level of the study: Both acute and convalescent COVID-19 samples were obtained from the United States, Italy and Spain.

Repertoires were generated with immunoSEQ multiplex PCR, while TCRdb's copy carries only in-frame clones and drops some. This table holds approximately 140,000 clones, more than 75% found once. Germline V CDR1 and CDR2: SGHTA, FQGTGA. Unmatched junction bases numbered 12, after V lost 5 bases and J lost 6 bases. The CDR3 spans 16 residues. The V call is TRBV7-3, the J call TRBJ2-7; 11 positions agree with TRBD1. This receptor was identified in a man in his 70s with acute or convalescent COVID-19. The sequenced sample consisted of peripheral blood. CDR3 coding DNA: TGTGCCAGCAGCCTAAACCCGGGACAGGGGGTGGTCGAGCAGTACTTC. It translates to CASSLNPGQGVVEQYF.